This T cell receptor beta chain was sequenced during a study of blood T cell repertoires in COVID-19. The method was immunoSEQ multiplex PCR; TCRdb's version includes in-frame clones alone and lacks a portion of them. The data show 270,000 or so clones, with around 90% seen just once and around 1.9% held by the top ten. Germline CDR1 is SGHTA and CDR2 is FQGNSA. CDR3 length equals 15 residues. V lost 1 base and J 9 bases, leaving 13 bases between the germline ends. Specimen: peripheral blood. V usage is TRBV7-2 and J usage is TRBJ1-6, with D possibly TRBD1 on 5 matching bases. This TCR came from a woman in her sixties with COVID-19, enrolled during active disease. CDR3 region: CASSLDGGVGSPLHF. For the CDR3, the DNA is TGTGCCAGCAGCTTAGACGGGGGGGTCGGTTCACCCCTCCACTTT.